This T cell receptor (beta chain) came from a study of blood T cell repertoires in COVID-19. At the level of the study: Acute and convalescent COVID-19 specimens originated in the United States, Italy and Spain. Sample material is recorded as cDNA or gDNA derived from T cells, B-cell-depleted T cells, or PBMCs.

In germline, CDR1 is LNHDA, CDR2 SQIVND (reference sequence). The CDR3 has 14 residues. Trimming took 0 bases from V and 6 from J, leaving 11 bases between them. Participants came from roughly 24 US areas, aged roughly 18 to 90 years. The authors' processing: Estimates of nucleated cell counts were drawn from the amplification of reference gene primers. The data were produced by immunoSEQ multiplex PCR, yet TCRdb's version contains in-frame clones alone and is incomplete. V and J calls and clone size are copied from that table; D and trimming were computed from the DNA. The table records 150,000 to 200,000 clones, under 80% of them present only once.

The sample taken for sequencing was PBMCs or T cells enriched from blood (not recorded which). V gene TRBV19 combines with J gene TRBJ2-5, with a weak D call TRBD2 (6 bases). The clonotype comes from a woman in her fifties or sixties with acute COVID-19. CDR3 sequence: CASSIEGRLQTQYF. The CDR3 DNA follows: TGTGCCAGTAGTATAGAAGGGAGGCTCCAGACCCAGTACTTC.